This T cell receptor beta chain originates from a study of blood T cells in healthy people across ages. The germline V gene encodes CDR1 GTSNPN and CDR2 SVGIG (reference sequence). CDR3 length: 13 residues. As regards this clonotype: It may be a read error: a sequence one base away is much more abundant.

For the second PCR, which ran for 7 to 11 cycles, a sample-barcoded 5' primer and a J-beta primer mix were used. Via MiXCR, TCRdb re-called the 5' RACE reads, giving one row per CDR3 protein. Altogether about 650,000 distinct CDR3 sequences are present, about 32% being singletons, with the ten largest covering 15%. The V gene is TRBV30, the J gene TRBJ2-3; TRBD1 might be the D (6 bases). The specimen was blood. The source of this sequence is a woman aged 80 or older in good health. CDR3 nucleotides: TGTGCCTGGATAGTACAGGGCACAGATGCGCAGTATTTT. Translation gives CAWIVQGTDAQYF.